This TCR beta chain was found in a study of T cells expressing NK-cell markers. Study context: In sorted CD3+CD56+NKG2C+, CD3+CD56+NKG2C- and CD3+CD56-NKG2C+ T cells, TCR beta repertoires were obtained. Findings and caveats of the study: No clear determination of HCMV specificity was made for expanded NKG2C+ T cell clones.

UMI-tagged 5'RACE template switching yielded the TCR beta cDNA. From its re-call of the 5' RACE reads, TCRdb lists each CDR3 protein once, without DNA. The sample table sets out 400,000 or so distinct CDR3 sequences. The germline CDR1 and CDR2 sequences are DFQATT and SNEGSKA (reference sequence). The CDR3 sequence is 14 residues long. With regard to this clonotype: Its specificity is not known.

Sequencing was performed on blood T cells: a sorted CD56 or NKG2C T cell subset, CD4+ or CD8+ T cells, or bulk PBMC T cells (not recorded which). The receptor was isolated from a woman between 50 and 59 years old in good health. The chain is built from TRBV20-1 and TRBJ2-1. CDR3 residues: CSARDSSRYNEQFF.